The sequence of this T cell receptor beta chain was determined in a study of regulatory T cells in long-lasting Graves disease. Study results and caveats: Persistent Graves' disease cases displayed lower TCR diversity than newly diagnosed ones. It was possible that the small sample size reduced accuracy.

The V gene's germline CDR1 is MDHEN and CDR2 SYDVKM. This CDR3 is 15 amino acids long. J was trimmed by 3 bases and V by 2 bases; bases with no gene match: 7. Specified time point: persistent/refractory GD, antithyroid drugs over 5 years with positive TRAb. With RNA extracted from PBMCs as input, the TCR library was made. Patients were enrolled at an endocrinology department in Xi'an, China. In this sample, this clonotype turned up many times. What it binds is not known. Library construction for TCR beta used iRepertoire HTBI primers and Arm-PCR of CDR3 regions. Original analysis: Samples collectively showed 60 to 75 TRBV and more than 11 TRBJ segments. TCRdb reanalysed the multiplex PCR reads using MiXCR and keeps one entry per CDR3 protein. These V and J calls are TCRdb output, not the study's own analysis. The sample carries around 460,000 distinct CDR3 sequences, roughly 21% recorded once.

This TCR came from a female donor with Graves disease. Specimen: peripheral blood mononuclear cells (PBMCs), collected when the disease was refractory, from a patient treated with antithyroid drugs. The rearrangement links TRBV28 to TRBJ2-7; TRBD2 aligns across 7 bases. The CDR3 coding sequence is TGTGCCAGCAGTTTAAGCGGGATTTCGGACTACGAGCAGTACTTC. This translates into CASSLSGISDYEQYF. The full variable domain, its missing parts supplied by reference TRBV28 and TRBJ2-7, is DVKVTQSSRYLVKRTGEKVFLECVQDMDHENMFWYRQDPGLGLRLIYFSYDVKMKEKGDIPEGYSVSREKKERFSLILESASTNQTSMYLCASSLSGISDYEQYFGPGTRLTVT.